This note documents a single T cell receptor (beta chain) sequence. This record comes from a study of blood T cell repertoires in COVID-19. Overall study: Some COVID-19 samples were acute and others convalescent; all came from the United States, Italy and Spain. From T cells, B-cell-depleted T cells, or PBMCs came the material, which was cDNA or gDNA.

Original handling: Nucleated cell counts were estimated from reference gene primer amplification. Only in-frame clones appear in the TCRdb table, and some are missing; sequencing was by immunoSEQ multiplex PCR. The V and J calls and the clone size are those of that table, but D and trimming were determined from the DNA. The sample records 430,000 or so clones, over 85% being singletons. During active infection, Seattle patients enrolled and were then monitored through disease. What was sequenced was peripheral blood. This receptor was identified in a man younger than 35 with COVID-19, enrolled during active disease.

In DNA, the CDR3 is TGTGCCAGCAGCCAAGATGGGGCAGTCTACGAGCAGTACTTC. It specifies CASSQDGAVYEQYF. This chain connects TRBV3-1 (or the pseudogene TRBV3-2) to TRBJ2-7, with D perhaps matching TRBD1 (5 bases). Trimming took off 0 bases at V and 3 bases at J, with 9 bases between the two ends. Germline values: CDR1 LGHDT, CDR2 YNNKEL (reference sequence). The CDR3 sequence is 14 residues long.